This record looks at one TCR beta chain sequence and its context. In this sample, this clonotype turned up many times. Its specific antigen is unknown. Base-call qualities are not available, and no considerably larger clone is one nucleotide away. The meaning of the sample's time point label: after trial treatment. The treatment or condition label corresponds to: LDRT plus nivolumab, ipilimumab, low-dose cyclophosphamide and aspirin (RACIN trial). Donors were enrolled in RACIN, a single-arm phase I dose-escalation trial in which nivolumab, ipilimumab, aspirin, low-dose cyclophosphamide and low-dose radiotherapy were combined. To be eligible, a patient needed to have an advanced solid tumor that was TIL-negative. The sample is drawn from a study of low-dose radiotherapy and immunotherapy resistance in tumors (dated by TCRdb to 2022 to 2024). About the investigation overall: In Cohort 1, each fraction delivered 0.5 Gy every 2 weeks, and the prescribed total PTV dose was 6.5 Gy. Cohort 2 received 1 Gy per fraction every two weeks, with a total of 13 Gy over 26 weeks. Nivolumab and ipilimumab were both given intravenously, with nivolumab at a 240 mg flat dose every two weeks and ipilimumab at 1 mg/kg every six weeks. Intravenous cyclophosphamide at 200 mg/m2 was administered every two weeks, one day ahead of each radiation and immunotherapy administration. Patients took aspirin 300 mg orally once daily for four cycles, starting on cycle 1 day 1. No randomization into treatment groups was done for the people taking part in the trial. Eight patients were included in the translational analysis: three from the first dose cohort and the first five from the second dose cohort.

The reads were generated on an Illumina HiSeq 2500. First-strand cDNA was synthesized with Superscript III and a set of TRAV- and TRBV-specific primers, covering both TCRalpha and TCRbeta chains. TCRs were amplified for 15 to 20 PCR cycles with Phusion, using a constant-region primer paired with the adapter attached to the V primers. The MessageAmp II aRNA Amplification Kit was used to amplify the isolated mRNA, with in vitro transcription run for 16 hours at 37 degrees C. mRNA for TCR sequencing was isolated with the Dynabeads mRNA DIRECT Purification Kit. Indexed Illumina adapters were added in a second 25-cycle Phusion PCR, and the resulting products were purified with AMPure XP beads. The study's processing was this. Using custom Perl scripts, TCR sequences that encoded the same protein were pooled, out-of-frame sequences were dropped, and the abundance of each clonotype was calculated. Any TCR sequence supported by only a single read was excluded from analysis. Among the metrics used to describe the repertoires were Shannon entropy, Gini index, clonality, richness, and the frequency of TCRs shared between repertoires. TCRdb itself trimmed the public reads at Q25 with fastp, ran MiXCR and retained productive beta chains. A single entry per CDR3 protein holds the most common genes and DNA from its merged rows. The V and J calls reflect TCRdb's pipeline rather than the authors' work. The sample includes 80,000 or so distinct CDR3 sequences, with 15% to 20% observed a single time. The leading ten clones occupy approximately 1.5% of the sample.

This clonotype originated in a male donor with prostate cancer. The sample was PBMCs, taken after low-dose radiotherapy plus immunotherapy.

The CDR3 region has the sequence CASSLVFLRTDTQYF. The nucleotide sequence reads TGTGCCAGCAGCTTAGTCTTCCTTCGCACAGATACGCAGTATTTT. This chain is built from TRBV5-8 and TRBJ2-3, with no D gene named confidently. V is shortened by 2 bases, J by 1 base, and the region joining them spans 11 bases. CDR1 SGHTS and CDR2 YDEGEE were looked up in the germline V gene. Including the terminal cysteine and phenylalanine, the CDR3 comprises 15 residues. Kept here is only the CDR3 DNA, which spans 45 bases and is read in frame from base 1. Reference TRBV5-8 and TRBJ2-3 proteins supply the regions before and after the CDR3; the full variable domain is: EAGVTQSPTHLIKTRGQQATLRCSPISGHTSVYWYQQALGLGLQFLLWYDEGEERNRGNFPPRFSGRQFPNYSSELNVNALELEDSALYLCASSLVFLRTDTQYFGPGTRLTVL.